This TCR beta chain was recorded in a study of blood T cell repertoires in COVID-19. For the study at large: PBMCs, B-cell-depleted T cells, or T cells were the source of the cDNA or gDNA that made up the material.

Libraries were prepared by immunoSEQ multiplex PCR; TCRdb keeps only in-frame clonotypes and omits some of them. The sample includes a few hundred thousand clones, nearly 90% of them seen just once. V lost 1 base, J lost 2 bases, and 19 bases lay in between. This CDR3 has 18 amino acids. Germline lookup yields CDR1 SGHTA and CDR2 FQGNSA. This TCR was sampled from a woman aged 55 to 70 with COVID-19, enrolled during active disease. Material: peripheral blood. V and J are TRBV7-2 and TRBJ2-3; a possible D gene is TRBD1 (5 bases). CDR3 nucleotide sequence: TGTGCCAGCAGCTTAGGTCTCCGTGGGGCGGCCTTCACAGATACGCAGTATTTT. Translating gives CASSLGLRGAAFTDTQYF.